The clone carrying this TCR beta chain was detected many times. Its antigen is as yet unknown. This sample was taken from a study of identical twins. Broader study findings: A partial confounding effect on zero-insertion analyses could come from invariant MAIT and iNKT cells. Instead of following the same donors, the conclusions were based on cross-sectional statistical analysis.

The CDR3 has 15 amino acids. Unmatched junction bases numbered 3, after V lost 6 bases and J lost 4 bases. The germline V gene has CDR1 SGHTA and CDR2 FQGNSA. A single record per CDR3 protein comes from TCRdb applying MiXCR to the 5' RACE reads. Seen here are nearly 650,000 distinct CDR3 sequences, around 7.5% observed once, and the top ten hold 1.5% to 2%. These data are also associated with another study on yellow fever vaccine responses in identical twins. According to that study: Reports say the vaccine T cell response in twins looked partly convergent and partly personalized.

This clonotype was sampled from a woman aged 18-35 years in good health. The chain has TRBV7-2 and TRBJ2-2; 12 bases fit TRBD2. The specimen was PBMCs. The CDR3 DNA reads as TGTGCCAGCAGATCGGGACTAGCGGGCACCGGGGAGCTGTTTTTT. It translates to CASRSGLAGTGELFF. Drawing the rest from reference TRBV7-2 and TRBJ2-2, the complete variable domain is GAGVSQSPSNKVTEKGKDVELRCDPISGHTALYWYRQSLGQGLEFLIYFQGNSAPDKSGLPSDRFSAERTGGSVSTLTIQRTQQEDSAVYLCASRSGLAGTGELFFGEGSRLTVL.